Presented here are 21 T cell receptor beta chains from one specimen sequenced in a study of T cells in Graves' hyperthyroidism and ophthalmopathy. RNA transcripts provided the source from which TCR beta CDR3 regions were amplified. First-round RT-PCR with HTBI primers amplified the TCR CDR3 region. In TCRdb, the multiplex PCR reads were re-called with MiXCR into one record per CDR3 protein. The sample lists around 420,000 distinct CDR3 sequences, approximately 13% seen once, with 5% to 6% in the top ten. Sequenced: blood. The receptors here all came from a woman in her late teens or twenties with Graves' hyperthyroidism.

The table lists this clonotype with many counts. The gene calls are TRBV11-2 and TRBJ2-7; D tentatively reads TRBD1 or TRBD2 (5 bases each). V lost 4 bases, J lost 4 bases, and 14 bases lay in between. Germline V gives CDR1 SGHAT, CDR2 FQNNGV. The CDR3 extends over 14 amino acids. As DNA, the CDR3 is TGTGCCAGCAGCTCGTCCGGGACCAAGTACGAGCAGTACTTC. Residues: CASSSSGTKYEQYF.

This clonotype was seen more than once but under ten times. The rearrangement links TRBV6-5 to TRBJ2-4; D is ambiguous. This CDR3 spans 12 amino acids. Germline V CDR1 and CDR2: MNHEY, SVGAGI. The ends were cut back, 3 bases at V and 7 bases at J, with 7 bases in the middle. CDR3 nucleotide sequence: TGTGCCAGCAGTTATACGAGTAACATTCAGTACTTC. It specifies CASSYTSNIQYF.

This clonotype showed up many times. This chain connects TRBV7-2 to TRBJ2-1; 7 bases fit TRBD2. The germline gives CDR1 SGHTA, CDR2 FQGNSA. V gave up 8 bases and J gave up 1 base; unmatched junction bases: 17. The CDR3 runs 18 residues. The CDR3 bases are TGTGCCAGCTCCCGACCTGGGGGGGGTAGCGGATCCTACAATGAGCAGTTCTTC. Residues: CASSRPGGGSGSYNEQFF. The full variable domain, with the rest looked up from reference TRBV7-2 and TRBJ2-1, is GAGVSQSPSNKVTEKGKDVELRCDPISGHTALYWYRQSLGQGLEFLIYFQGNSAPDKSGLPSDRFSAERTGGSVSTLTIQRTQQEDSAVYLCASSRPGGGSGSYNEQFFGPGTRLTVL.

The chain employs TRBV11-3 and TRBJ2-2; 10 bases map to TRBD2. Looked up from germline, CDR1 is SGHNT and CDR2 is YENEEA. Losses at the gene ends were 0 bases for V and 0 bases for J; bases not matched to a gene: 1. The CDR3 runs to 17 residues. The CDR3 bases are TGTGCCAGCAGCTTAGATACTAGCGGGGCGAACACCGGGGAGCTGTTTTTT. This encodes CASSLDTSGANTGELFF.

The chain recombines TRBV10-3 with TRBJ2-1, with TRBD1 matching 10 bases. In germline, CDR1 is ENHRY, CDR2 SYGVKD. This CDR3 spans 11 amino acids. V gave up 6 bases and J gave up 14 bases; unmatched junction bases: 4. In DNA, the CDR3 is TGTGCCATCAGCAACGGGACAGGGGAGTTCTTC. This codes for CAISNGTGEFF.

The chain recombines TRBV7-9 with TRBJ2-1, with 12 bases lining up with TRBD2. The germline CDR1 and CDR2 sequences are SEHNR and FQNEAQ (reference sequence). Trimming took 1 base from V and 10 from J; bases not matched to a gene: 8. The CDR3 covers 16 residues. In nucleotides, the CDR3 is TGTGCCAGCAGCTTAGAACTAGCGGGAGGCTGGGGGGAGCAGTTCTTC. Amino acid sequence: CASSLELAGGWGEQFF.

The chain has TRBV10-1 and TRBJ2-1, with 10 bases matching TRBD1. V lost 7 bases, J lost 6 bases, and 12 bases stayed unmatched. CDR3 length: 16 residues. Germline V gene lookup returns CDR1 WNHNN and CDR2 SYGVQD (reference sequence). In DNA, the CDR3 is TGCGCCAGCACCCAGACCGGGACAGGGGCTCTCAATGAGCAGTTCTTC. This sequence encodes CASTQTGTGALNEQFF.

This clonotype appeared many times. The chain uses TRBV4-1 and TRBJ2-7; D gene ambiguous. The CDR3 runs to 13 residues. CDR1 is MGHRA and CDR2 is YSYEKL in the germline V gene. V was trimmed by 0 bases and J by 4 bases, leaving 7 bases between them. The CDR3 protein is CASSQEELYEQYF. The CDR3 DNA reads TGCGCCAGCAGCCAAGAAGAGTTGTACGAGCAGTACTTC.

This clonotype was seen at least ten times. The chain links TRBV5-1 to TRBJ2-7, with TRBD1 as a possible D gene (6 bases). V was shortened by 0 bases and J by 0 bases, with 13 bases between the two germline ends. This CDR3 is built from 16 residues. Looked up from germline, CDR1 is SGHRS and CDR2 is YFSETQ. CDR3 DNA: TGCGCCAGCAGCTTGGGAAGGACAGTGAGCTCCTACGAGCAGTACTTC. It is translated as CASSLGRTVSSYEQYF.

This clonotype occurred many times. The gene calls are TRBV6-2 or TRBV6-3 and TRBJ2-5; 13 nucleotides match TRBD2. Trimming at V came to 9 bases and at J to 6 bases, leaving 1 base not matched to a gene. This CDR3 comprises 12 residues. CDR1 and CDR2 (germline): MNHEY, SVGEGT. The CDR3 loop is CASGTSGKTQYF. CDR3 nucleotide sequence: TGTGCCAGTGGGACTAGCGGGAAGACCCAGTACTTC.

This clonotype was recorded at least ten times. The chain couples TRBV10-3 to TRBJ1-1, with TRBD1 matching over 7 bases. The germline V gene has CDR1 ENHRY and CDR2 SYGVKD. With 4 bases clipped from V and 1 base from J, the junction kept 3 bases outside the gene matches. CDR3 size: 14 residues. CDR3 amino acids: CAISVEGANTEAFF. DNA for the CDR3: TGTGCCATCAGTGTAGAGGGGGCGAACACTGAAGCTTTCTTT.

This clonotype was observed many times. Here the CDR3 reads CSALMGLAGSREQYF. CDR3 coding DNA: TGCAGTGCGCTAATGGGACTAGCGGGTTCCCGCGAGCAGTACTTC. V gene TRBV20-1 combines with J gene TRBJ2-7; 12 positions agree with TRBD2. Germline values: CDR1 DFQATT, CDR2 SNEGSKA (reference sequence). V dropped 6 bases and J dropped 6; count of bases not matched to a gene: 12. The CDR3 length is 15 residues.

There are many counts of this clonotype. The chain recombines TRBV3-1 with TRBJ1-5, with unresolved D. Per germline, CDR1 LGHDT and CDR2 YNNKEL (reference sequence). The CDR3 is 14 amino acids. Trimming pared 1 base from V and 1 base from J, leaving 5 bases between. The DNA for the CDR3 is TGTGCCAGCAGCCAAGCGGGGAGCAATCAGCCCCAGCATTTT. Residues: CASSQAGSNQPQHF.

This clonotype was seen ten or more times. The V and J genes are TRBV27 and TRBJ1-2, with 8 bases matching TRBD1. J gave up 4 bases and V 5 bases, and 9 bases lay outside the gene matches. CDR1 is MNHEY, CDR2 SMNVEV, per germline (reference sequence). The CDR3 is 15 residues long. CDR3 residues: CASSLRGRSVYGYTF. CDR3 DNA sequence: TGTGCCAGCAGTCTCAGGGGGCGCTCGGTCTATGGCTACACCTTC.

For this clonotype: A read error may account for a junction end that differs from germline. V gene TRBV6-9 combines with J gene TRBJ1-1; D gene ambiguous. Looked up from germline, CDR1 is MNHGY and CDR2 is SVAAGI. The CDR3 is 14 residues long. The CDR3 here is CASSYSGRNTVAFF. CDR3 DNA sequence: TGTGCCAGCAGTTATTCGGGCCGGAACACTGTAGCTTTCTTT.

The sample holds many counts of this clonotype. This rearrangement joins TRBV29-1 to TRBJ2-5; D perhaps matches TRBD2 (6 bases). There are 11 residues in the CDR3. Germline assignment: CDR1 SQVTM and CDR2 ANQGSEA. V lost 8 bases, J lost 5 bases, and 12 bases lay in between. CDR3 in DNA: TGCAGCCACCTAGCGTTGGAGACCCAGTACTTC. Translated, it gives CSHLALETQYF.

This clonotype has a handful of counts. The rearrangement links TRBV15 to TRBJ1-1; 8 nucleotides line up with TRBD1. The CDR3 extends over 13 amino acids. Germline CDR1 and CDR2: LNHNV and YYDKDF (reference sequence). The ends lost 11 bases at V and 0 bases at J; junction bases unmatched: 5. This CDR3 is CAVGDRMNTEAFF. Here the CDR3 DNA reads TGTGCCGTGGGGGACAGGATGAACACTGAAGCTTTCTTT.

V and J are TRBV6-2 or TRBV6-3 and TRBJ2-1; D gene uncertain. The ends were cut back, 7 bases at V and 6 bases at J, with 10 bases in the middle. The germline V gene has CDR1 MNHEY and CDR2 SVGEGT. The CDR3 loop spans 12 amino acids. Here the CDR3 reads CASKFPANEQFF. CDR3 DNA: TGTGCCAGCAAATTCCCCGCCAATGAGCAGTTCTTC.

This clonotype occurred a few times. V is TRBV4-2 and J is TRBJ1-2, with a tentative D call TRBD1 (6 bases). CDR1 LGHNA and CDR2 YNFKEQ come from the germline V gene. The CDR3 contains 18 residues. V shed 0 bases and J shed 0 bases, with 17 bases lying between them. Here the CDR3 reads CASSQESTGGGTNYGYTF. DNA of the CDR3: TGTGCCAGCAGCCAAGAAAGTACCGGGGGCGGGACTAACTATGGCTACACCTTC.

This clonotype was counted at least ten times. V gene TRBV10-2 combines with J gene TRBJ2-7; D is possibly TRBD1 or TRBD2 (5 bases each). The CDR3 is 14 amino acids. The germline V gene encodes CDR1 WSHSY and CDR2 SAAADI. V was trimmed by 4 bases and J by 0 bases, leaving 10 bases between them. CDR3 in amino acids: CASSVEGSSYEQYF. CDR3 in DNA: TGCGCCAGCAGTGTCGAGGGGAGCTCCTACGAGCAGTACTTC.

A few counts support this clonotype. The chain uses TRBV4-1 and TRBJ1-1; D gene ambiguous. Trimming left V 0 bases short and J 4 bases short, with 9 bases between. Germline CDR1 MGHRA, CDR2 YSYEKL. The CDR3 is 14 amino acids. This chain's CDR3 is CASSQDFQATEAFF. For the CDR3, the DNA is TGCGCCAGCAGCCAAGATTTCCAGGCCACTGAAGCTTTCTTT.